This is a list of T cell receptor beta chains from one sample in a study of control samples from healthy donors and cancer patients. Assay: immunoSEQ multiplex PCR; the TCRdb copy retains only in-frame clones and omits some. This table lists under 200,000 clones. The sample comprised blood. Receptor source: a woman aged 25 to 39 in good health. The CDR3 runs from the conserved cysteine through the conserved F or W. A D gene is named only where the DNA matches it firmly.

>-|TRBV6-5|TRBJ2-7
CASQPDGVPYEQYF
TGTGCCAGCCAACCCGACGGGGTACCCTACGAGCAGTACTTC
>TRBD1|TRBV5-1|TRBJ1-2
CASSFGASTGVYGYTF
TGCGCCAGCAGCTTCGGGGCATCTACAGGGGTCTATGGCTACACCTTC
>-|TRBV29-1|TRBJ2-7
CSVLKWGKTWEQYF
TGCAGCGTTCTCAAATGGGGGAAGACATGGGAGCAGTACTTC
>-|TRBV7-9|TRBJ1-2
CASSARQSLNYGYTF
TGTGCCAGCAGCGCCCGACAGTCGTTAAACTATGGCTACACCTTC
>TRBD1|TRBV25-1|TRBJ1-1
CASSEAQGAGTEAFF
TGTGCCAGCAGTGAAGCTCAGGGGGCCGGCACTGAAGCTTTCTTT
>-|TRBV5-4|TRBJ1-6
CASSLQRGNSPLHF
TGTGCCAGCAGCTTACAGAGGGGGAATTCACCCCTCCACTTT
>TRBD1|TRBV4-1|TRBJ2-7
CASSHPTGSSYEQYF
TGCGCCAGCAGCCACCCGACAGGGAGCTCCTACGAGCAGTACTTC
>-|TRBV19|TRBJ1-1
CASSFRRGNTEAFF
TGTGCCAGTAGTTTCCGACGGGGGAACACTGAAGCTTTCTTT
>-|TRBV27|TRBJ1-1
CASSFGAVTEAFF
TGTGCCAGCAGTTTTGGGGCGGTCACTGAAGCTTTCTTT
>-|TRBV7-6|TRBJ2-7
CASSLGPEGVSDYEQYF
TGTGCCAGCAGCTTAGGTCCCGAAGGGGTCTCAGATTACGAGCAGTACTTC
>-|TRBV5-1|TRBJ2-5
CASSLGRGGETQYF
TGCGCCAGCAGCTTGGGCCGAGGAGGAGAGACCCAGTACTTC
>-|TRBV28|TRBJ2-7
CASSPPTWGRVSYEQYF
TGTGCCAGCAGTCCCCCTACCTGGGGAAGGGTCTCCTACGAGCAGTACTTC
>-|TRBV6-5|TRBJ2-7
CASTRPGRPYEQYF
TGTGCCAGCACCCGCCCGGGGAGGCCCTACGAGCAGTACTTC
>TRBD1|TRBV30|TRBJ1-2
CAWSVPGTVYGYTF
TGTGCCTGGAGTGTCCCTGGGACAGTATATGGCTACACCTTC
>TRBD2|TRBV7-2|TRBJ2-2
CASSLASLAGGELFF
TGTGCCAGCAGCTTAGCGAGCCTAGCGGGGGGGGAGCTGTTTTTT
>TRBD2|TRBV9|TRBJ2-7
CASSVAGGRRAYEQYF
TGTGCCAGCAGCGTAGCGGGGGGGAGGAGGGCCTACGAGCAGTACTTC
>-|TRBV28|TRBJ1-1
CASNSLGGGRLDTEAFF
TGTGCCAGCAACAGTTTAGGGGGGGGGCGTCTAGACACTGAAGCTTTCTTT